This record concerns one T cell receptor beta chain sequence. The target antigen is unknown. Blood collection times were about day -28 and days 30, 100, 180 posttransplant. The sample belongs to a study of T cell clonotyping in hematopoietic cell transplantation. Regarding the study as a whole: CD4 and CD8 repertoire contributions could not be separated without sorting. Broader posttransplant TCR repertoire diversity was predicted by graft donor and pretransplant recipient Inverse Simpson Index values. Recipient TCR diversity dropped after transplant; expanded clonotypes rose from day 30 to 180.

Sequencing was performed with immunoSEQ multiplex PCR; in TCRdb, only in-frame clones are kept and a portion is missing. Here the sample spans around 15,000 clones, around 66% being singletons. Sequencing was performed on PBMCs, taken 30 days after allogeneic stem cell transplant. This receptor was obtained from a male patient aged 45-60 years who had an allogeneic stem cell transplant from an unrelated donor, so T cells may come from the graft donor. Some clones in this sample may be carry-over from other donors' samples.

Here the CDR3 DNA reads TGTGCCATCAGTGAAGCGGCAGGGGATCAGCCCCAGCATTTT. Translation gives CAISEAAGDQPQHF. The V call is TRBV10-3, the J call TRBJ1-5; D may be TRBD1 (6 bases). Germline values: CDR1 ENHRY, CDR2 SYGVKD. Deletions cut 3 bases from V and 5 bases from J, with 11 bases between. The CDR3 length is 14 residues.